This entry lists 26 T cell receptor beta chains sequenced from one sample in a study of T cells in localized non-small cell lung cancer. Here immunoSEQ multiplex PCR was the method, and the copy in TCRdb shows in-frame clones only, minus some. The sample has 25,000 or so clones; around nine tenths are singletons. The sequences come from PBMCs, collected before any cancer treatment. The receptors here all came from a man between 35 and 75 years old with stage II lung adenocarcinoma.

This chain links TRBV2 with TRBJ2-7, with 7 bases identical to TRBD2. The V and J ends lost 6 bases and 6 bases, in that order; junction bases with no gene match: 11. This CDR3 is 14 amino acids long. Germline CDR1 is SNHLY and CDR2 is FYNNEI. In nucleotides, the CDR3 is TGTGCCAGCAGCCATCCACGGGGGGTCGGCGAGCAGTACTTC. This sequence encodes CASSHPRGVGEQYF.

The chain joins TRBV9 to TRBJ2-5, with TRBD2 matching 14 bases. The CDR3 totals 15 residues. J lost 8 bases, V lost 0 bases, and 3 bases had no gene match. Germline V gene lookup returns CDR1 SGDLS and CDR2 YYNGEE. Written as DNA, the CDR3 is TGTGCCAGCAGCGTAGATGGGACTAGCGGGAGTACCCAGTACTTC. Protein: CASSVDGTSGSTQYF.

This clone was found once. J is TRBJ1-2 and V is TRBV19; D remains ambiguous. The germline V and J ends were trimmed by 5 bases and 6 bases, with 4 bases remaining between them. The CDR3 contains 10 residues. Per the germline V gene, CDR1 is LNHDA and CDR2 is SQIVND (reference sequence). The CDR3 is CASSGDGYTF. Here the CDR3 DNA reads TGTGCCAGTAGTGGCGATGGCTACACCTTC.

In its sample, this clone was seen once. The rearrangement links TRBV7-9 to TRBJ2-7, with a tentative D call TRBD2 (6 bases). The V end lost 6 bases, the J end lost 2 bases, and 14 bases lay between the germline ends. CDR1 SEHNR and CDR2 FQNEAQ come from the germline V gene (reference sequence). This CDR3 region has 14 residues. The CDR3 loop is CASRLGRETYEQYF. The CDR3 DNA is TGTGCCAGCAGACTGGGACGGGAGACCTACGAGCAGTACTTC.

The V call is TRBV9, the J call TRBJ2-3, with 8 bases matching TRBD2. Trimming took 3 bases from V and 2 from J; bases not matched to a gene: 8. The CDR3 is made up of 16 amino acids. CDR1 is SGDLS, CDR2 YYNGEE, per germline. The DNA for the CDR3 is TGTGCCAGCAGCGATACTAGCGGACCTACCACAGATACGCAGTATTTT. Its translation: CASSDTSGPTTDTQYF.

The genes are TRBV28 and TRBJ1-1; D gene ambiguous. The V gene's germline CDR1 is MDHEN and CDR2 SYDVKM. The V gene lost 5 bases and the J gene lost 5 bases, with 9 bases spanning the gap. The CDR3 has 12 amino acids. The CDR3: CASSRPRTEAFF. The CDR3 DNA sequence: TGTGCCAGCAGTAGACCAAGGACTGAAGCTTTCTTT. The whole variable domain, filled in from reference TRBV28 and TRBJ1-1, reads DVKVTQSSRYLVKRTGEKVFLECVQDMDHENMFWYRQDPGLGLRLIYFSYDVKMKEKGDIPEGYSVSREKKERFSLILESASTNQTSMYLCASSRPRTEAFFGQGTRLTVV.

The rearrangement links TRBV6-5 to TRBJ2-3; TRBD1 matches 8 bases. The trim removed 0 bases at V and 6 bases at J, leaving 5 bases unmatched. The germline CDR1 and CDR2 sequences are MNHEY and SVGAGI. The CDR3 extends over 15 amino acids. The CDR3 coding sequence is TGTGCCAGCAGTTACTCGATCGGACAGGGCGATACGCAGTATTTT. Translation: CASSYSIGQGDTQYF.

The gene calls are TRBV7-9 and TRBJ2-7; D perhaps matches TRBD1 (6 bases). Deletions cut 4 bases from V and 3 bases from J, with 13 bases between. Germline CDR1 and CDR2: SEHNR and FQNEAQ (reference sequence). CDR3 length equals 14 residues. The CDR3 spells CASSSWTEDYEQYF. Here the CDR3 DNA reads TGTGCCAGCAGCTCCTGGACAGAAGACTACGAGCAGTACTTC.

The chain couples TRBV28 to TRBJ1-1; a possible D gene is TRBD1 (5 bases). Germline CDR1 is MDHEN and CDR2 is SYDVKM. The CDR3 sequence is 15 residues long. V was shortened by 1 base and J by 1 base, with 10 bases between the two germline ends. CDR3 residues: CASSLSGGGNTEAFF. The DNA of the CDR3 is TGTGCCAGCAGTTTATCTGGGGGGGGGAACACTGAAGCTTTCTTT.

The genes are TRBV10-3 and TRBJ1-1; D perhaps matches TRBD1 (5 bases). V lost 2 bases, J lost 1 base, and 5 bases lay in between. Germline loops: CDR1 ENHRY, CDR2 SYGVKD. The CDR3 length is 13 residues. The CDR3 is CAISEGGNTEAFF. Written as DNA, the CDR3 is TGTGCCATCAGTGAGGGGGGGAACACTGAAGCTTTCTTT.

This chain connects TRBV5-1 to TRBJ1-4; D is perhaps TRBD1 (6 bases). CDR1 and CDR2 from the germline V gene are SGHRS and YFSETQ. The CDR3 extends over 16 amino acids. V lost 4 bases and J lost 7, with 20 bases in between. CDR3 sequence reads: CASSPGITGKGEKLFF. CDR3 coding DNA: TGCGCCAGCAGCCCGGGGATAACAGGGAAGGGTGAAAAACTGTTTTTT.

This CDR3 is CASRRRNQPQHF. Here the CDR3 DNA reads TGTGCCAGCAGGCGGAGGAATCAGCCCCAGCATTTT. This sequence joins TRBV6-5 and TRBJ1-5; D unresolved. The CDR3 consists of 12 residues. Deletions cut 6 bases from V and 4 bases from J, with 7 bases between. Germline loops: CDR1 MNHEY, CDR2 SVGAGI.

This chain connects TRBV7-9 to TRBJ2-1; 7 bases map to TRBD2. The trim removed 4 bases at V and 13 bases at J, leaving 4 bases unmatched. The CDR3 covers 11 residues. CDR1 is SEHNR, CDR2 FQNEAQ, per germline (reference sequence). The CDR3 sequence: CASSSGGFQFF. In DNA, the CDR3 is TGTGCCAGCAGCTCGGGGGGTTTTCAGTTCTTC.

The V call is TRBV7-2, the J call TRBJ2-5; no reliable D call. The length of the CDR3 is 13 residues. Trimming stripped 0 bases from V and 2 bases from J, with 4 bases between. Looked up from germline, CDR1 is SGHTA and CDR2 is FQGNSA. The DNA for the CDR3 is TGTGCCAGCAGCTTAGCCGTACAAGAGACCCAGTACTTC. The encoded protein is CASSLAVQETQYF.

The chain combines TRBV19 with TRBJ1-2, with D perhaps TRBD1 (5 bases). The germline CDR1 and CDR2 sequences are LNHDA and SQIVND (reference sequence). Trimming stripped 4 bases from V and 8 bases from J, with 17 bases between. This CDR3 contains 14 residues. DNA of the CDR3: TGTGCCAGTAGTACCCGACAAGGGGAATCAGGCTACACCTTC. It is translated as CASSTRQGESGYTF.

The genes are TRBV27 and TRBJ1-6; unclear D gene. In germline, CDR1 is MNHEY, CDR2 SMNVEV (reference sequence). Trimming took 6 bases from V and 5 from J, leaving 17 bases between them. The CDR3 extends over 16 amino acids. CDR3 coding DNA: TGTGCCAGCAGCCGTGACTCGGGAAACAATAATTCACCCCTCCACTTT. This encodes CASSRDSGNNNSPLHF.

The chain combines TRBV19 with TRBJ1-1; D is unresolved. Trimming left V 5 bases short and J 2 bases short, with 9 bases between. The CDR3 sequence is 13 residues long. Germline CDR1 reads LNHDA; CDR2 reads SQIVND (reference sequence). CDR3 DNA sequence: TGTGCCAGTAGTTCACAGAAAAACACTGAAGCTTTCTTT. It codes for CASSSQKNTEAFF.

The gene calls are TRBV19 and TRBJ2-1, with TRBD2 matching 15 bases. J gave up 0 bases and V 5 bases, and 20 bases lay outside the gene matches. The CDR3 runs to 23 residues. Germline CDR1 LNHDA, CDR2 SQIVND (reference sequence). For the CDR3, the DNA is TGTGCCAGTAGTCATAGAGGGGCTGTATCGGGACTAGCGGGAGGAGACTCCTACAATGAGCAGTTCTTC. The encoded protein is CASSHRGAVSGLAGGDSYNEQFF.

This chain's CDR3 is CASRKNTEAFF. The CDR3 DNA reads TGTGCCAGCCGAAAGAACACTGAAGCTTTCTTT. The V and J genes are TRBV19 and TRBJ1-1; D unclear. The germline V gene encodes CDR1 LNHDA and CDR2 SQIVND (reference sequence). This CDR3 is built from 11 residues. Trimming removed 9 bases from V and 1 base from J, with 6 bases in between.

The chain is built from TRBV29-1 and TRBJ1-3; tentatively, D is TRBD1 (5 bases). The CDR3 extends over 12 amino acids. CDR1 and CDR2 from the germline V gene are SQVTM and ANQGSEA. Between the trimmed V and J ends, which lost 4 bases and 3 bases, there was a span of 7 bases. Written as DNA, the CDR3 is TGCAGCGTTGCAGGGATTGGAAACACCATATATTTT. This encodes CSVAGIGNTIYF.

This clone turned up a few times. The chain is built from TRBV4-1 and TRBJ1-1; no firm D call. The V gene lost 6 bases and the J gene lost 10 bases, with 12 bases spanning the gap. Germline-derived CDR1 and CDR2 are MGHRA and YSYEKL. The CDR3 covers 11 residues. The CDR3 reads CASRSGWRAFF. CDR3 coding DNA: TGCGCCAGCAGATCGGGATGGAGAGCTTTCTTT.

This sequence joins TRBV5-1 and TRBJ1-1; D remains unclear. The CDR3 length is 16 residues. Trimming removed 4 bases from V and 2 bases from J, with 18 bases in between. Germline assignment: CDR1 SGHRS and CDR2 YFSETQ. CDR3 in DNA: TGCGCCAGCAGCCCACATGTCTCCAGGTCAAACACTGAAGCTTTCTTT. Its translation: CASSPHVSRSNTEAFF. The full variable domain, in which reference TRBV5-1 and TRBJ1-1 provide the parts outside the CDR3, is KAGVTQTPRYLIKTRGQQVTLSCSPISGHRSVSWYQQTPGQGLQFLFEYFSETQRNKGNFPGRFSGRQFSNSRSEMNVSTLELGDSALYLCASSPHVSRSNTEAFFGQGTRLTVV.

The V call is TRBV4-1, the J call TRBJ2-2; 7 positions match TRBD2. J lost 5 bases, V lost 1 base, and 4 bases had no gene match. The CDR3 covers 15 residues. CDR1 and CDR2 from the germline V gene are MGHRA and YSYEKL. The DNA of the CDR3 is TGCGCCAGCAGCCAAGCCCGGCGGGGGACCGGGGAGCTGTTTTTT. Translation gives CASSQARRGTGELFF.

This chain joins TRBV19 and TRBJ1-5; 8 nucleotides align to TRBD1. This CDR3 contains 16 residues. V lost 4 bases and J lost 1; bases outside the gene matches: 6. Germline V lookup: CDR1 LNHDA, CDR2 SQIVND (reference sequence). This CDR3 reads CASSTGQGVSNQPQHF. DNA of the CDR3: TGTGCCAGTAGTACCGGACAGGGTGTGAGCAATCAGCCCCAGCATTTT.

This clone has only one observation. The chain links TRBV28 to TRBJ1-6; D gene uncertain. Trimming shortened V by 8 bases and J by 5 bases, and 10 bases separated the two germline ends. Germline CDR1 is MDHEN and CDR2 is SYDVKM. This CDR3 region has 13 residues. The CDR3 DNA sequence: TGTGCCAGCGGGGAAAGCAATAATTCACCCCTCCACTTT. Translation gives CASGESNNSPLHF.

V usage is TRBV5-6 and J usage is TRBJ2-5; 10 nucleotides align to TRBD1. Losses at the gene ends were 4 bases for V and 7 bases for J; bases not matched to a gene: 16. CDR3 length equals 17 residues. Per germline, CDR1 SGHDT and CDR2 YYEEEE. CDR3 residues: CASSLEGDRGHRGTQYF. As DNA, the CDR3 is TGTGCCAGCAGCCTTGAGGGGGACAGGGGACATAGGGGGACCCAGTACTTC.